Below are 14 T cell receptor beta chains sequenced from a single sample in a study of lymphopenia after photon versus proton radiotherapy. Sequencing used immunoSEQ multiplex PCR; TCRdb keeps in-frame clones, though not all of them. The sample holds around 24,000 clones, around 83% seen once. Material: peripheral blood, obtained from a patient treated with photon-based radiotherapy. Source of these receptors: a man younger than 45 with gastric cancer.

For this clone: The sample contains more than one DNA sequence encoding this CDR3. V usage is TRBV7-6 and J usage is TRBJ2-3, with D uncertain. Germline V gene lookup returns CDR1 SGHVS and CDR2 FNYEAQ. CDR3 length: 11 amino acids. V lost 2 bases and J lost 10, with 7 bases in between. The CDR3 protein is CASSLPPSQYF. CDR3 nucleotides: TGTGCCAGCAGCTTACCCCCATCGCAGTATTTT.

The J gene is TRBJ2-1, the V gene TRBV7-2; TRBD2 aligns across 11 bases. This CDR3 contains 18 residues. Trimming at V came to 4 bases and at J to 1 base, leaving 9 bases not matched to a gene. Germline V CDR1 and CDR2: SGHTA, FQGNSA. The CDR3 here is CASSSDPGLAESYNEQFF. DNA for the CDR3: TGTGCCAGCAGCTCCGACCCGGGACTAGCGGAGTCCTACAATGAGCAGTTCTTC.

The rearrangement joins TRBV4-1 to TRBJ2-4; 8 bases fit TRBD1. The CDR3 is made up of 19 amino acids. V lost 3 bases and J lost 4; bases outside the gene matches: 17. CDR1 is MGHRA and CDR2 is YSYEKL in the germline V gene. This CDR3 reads CASSQVVNRDRRQKNIQYF. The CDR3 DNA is TGCGCCAGCAGCCAGGTAGTAAACCGGGACAGGCGGCAGAAAAACATTCAGTACTTC.

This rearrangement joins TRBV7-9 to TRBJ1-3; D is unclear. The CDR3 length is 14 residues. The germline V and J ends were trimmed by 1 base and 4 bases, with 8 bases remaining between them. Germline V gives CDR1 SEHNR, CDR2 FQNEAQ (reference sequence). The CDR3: CASSLVSAGNTIYF. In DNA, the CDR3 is TGTGCCAGCAGCTTAGTGTCAGCCGGAAACACCATATATTTT.

CDR3 sequence: CASSFESGELFF. The CDR3 DNA reads as TGTGCCAGCAGCTTCGAATCCGGGGAGCTGTTTTTT. This sequence joins TRBV7-9 and TRBJ2-2; D is uncertain. V lost 3 bases, J lost 6 bases, and 5 bases lay in between. Germline V CDR1 and CDR2: SEHNR, FQNEAQ (reference sequence). The CDR3 consists of 12 residues.

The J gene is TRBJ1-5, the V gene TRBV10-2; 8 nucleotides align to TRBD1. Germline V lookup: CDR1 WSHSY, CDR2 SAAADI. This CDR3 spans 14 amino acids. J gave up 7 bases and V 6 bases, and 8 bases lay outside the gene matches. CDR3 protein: CASSYGQGGQPQHF. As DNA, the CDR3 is TGCGCCAGCAGCTACGGACAGGGTGGACAGCCCCAGCATTTT.

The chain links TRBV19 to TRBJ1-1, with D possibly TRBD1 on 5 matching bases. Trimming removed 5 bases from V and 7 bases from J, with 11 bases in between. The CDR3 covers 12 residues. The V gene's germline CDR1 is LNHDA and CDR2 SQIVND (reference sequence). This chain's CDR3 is CASSPTVHEAFF. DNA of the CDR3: TGTGCCAGTAGTCCGACAGTTCATGAAGCTTTCTTT.

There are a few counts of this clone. The CDR3: CASSLTGPTEAFF. For the CDR3, the DNA is TGTGCCAGCAGCCTTACAGGGCCCACTGAAGCTTTCTTT. V gene TRBV11-2 combines with J gene TRBJ1-1; tentatively, D is TRBD1 (6 bases). Germline CDR1 and CDR2: SGHAT and FQNNGV. The CDR3 is 13 residues long. Trimming took 5 bases from V and 4 from J, leaving 11 bases between them.

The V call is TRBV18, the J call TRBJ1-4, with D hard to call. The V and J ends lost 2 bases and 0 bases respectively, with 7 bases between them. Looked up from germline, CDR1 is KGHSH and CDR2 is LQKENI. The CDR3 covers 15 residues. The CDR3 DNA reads TGTGCCAGCTCACCAATGGACGCAACTAATGAAAAACTGTTTTTT. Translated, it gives CASSPMDATNEKLFF.

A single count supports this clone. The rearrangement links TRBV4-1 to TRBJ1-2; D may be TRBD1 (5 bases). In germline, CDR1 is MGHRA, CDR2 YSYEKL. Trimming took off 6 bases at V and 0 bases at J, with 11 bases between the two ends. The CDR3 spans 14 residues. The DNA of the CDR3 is TGCGCCAGCAGGGTAGGGGTGACTAACTATGGCTACACCTTC. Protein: CASRVGVTNYGYTF.

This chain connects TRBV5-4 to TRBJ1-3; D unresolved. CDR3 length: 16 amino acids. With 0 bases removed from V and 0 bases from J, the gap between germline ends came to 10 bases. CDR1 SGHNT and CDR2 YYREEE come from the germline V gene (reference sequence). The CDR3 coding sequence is TGTGCCAGCAGCTTGGGGGGAGCTAACTCTGGAAACACCATATATTTT. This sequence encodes CASSLGGANSGNTIYF.

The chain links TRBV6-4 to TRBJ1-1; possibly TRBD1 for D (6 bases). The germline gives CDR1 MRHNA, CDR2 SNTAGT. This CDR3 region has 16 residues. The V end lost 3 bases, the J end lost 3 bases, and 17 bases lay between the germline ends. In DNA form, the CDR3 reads TGTGCCAGCAGTGATTCCCGGGACACTCTGGACACTGAAGCTTTCTTT. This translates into CASSDSRDTLDTEAFF.

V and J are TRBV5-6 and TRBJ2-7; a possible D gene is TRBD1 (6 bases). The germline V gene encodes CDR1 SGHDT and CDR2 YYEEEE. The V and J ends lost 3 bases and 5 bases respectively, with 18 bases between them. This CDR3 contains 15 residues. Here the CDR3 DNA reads TGTGCCAGCAGCTCCCACAGGGATAACCGGGACGAGCAGTACTTC. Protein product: CASSSHRDNRDEQYF. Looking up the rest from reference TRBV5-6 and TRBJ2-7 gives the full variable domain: DAGVTQSPTHLIKTRGQQVTLRCSPKSGHDTVSWYQQALGQGPQFIFQYYEEEERQRGNFPDRFSGHQFPNYSSELNVNALLLGDSALYLCASSSHRDNRDEQYFGPGTRLTVT.

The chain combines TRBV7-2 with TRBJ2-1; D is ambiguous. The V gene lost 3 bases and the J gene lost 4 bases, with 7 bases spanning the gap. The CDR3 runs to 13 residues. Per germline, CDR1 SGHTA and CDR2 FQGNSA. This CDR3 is CASSFGVYNEQFF. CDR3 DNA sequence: TGTGCCAGCAGCTTTGGGGTATACAATGAGCAGTTCTTC.